This T cell receptor beta chain is drawn from a study of T cell responses to AZD1222 COVID-19 vaccine. Findings of the study overall: Seropositivity was recorded at baseline in only a handful of AZD1222 recipients. Most donors were white British, females outnumbered males, and clonal diversity was possibly underestimated. Targeting of unmutated variant regions was reportedly seen in nearly half of spike-specific TCRs.

Germline lookup yields CDR1 SSHAT and CDR2 FNYEAQ (reference sequence). The CDR3 runs to 14 residues. TCRdb keeps only in-frame clones here, not all; method: immunoSEQ multiplex PCR. In the table there are about 120,000 clones, about 90% of which are singletons. This clone came up a few times. Its antigen remains unknown. A junction boundary mismatches the germline segment, possibly from a read error. Sequenced material: peripheral blood, taken on day 0 of AZD1222 vaccination. The J gene is TRBJ2-3, the V gene TRBV7-7; D gene ambiguous. The sequence was collected from an adult in good health. The CDR3 loop reads CASSPGRRTDTQYF. The CDR3 DNA follows: TGTGCTAGCAGTCCCGGGCGGCGGACAGATACGCAGTATTTT. Full variable domain (rest looked up from reference TRBV7-7 and TRBJ2-3): GAGVSQSPRYKVTKRGQDVTLRCDPISSHATLYWYQQALGQGPEFLTYFNYEAQPDKSGLPSDRFSAERPEGSISTLTIQRTEQRDSAMYRCASSPGRRTDTQYFGPGTRLTVL.